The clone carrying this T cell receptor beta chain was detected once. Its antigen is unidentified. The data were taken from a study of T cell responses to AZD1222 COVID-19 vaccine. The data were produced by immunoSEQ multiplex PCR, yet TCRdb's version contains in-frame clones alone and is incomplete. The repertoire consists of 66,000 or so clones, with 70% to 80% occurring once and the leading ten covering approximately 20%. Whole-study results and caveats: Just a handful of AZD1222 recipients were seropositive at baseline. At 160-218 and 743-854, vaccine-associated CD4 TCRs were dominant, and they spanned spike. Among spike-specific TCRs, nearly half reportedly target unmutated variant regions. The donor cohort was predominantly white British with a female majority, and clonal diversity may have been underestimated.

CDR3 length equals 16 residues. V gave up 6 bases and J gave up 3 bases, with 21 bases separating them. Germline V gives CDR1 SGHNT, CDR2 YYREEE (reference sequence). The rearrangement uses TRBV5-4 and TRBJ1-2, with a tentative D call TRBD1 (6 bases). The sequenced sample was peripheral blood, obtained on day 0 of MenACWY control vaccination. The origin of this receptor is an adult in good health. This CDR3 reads CASTSGTTPFDYGYTF. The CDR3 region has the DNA TGTGCCAGCACATCCGGGACAACGCCCTTTGACTATGGCTACACCTTC.